This T cell receptor beta chain was sequenced during a study of graft-versus-host responses after intestinal transplantation. The CDR3 is 12 residues long. Germline CDR1 is MNHEY and CDR2 is SVGAGI. The V end lost 7 bases, the J end lost 4 bases, and 10 bases lay between the germline ends. For this clone: The antigen is not known.

Produced via immunoSEQ multiplex PCR; TCRdb's table is partial and in-frame only. The sample holds 99,000 or so clones, 85% to 95% seen once. This sequence joins TRBV6-5 and TRBJ1-2, with D perhaps TRBD1 (5 bases). The TCR was taken from a human donor who was the organ donor for an intestinal transplant. Here the sequenced sample was unstimulated CD8+ T cells sorted from spleen or lymph node cells, taken before transplant. CDR3 DNA: TGTGCCAGCAACCAGGGAGGCTATGGCTACACCTTC. Protein sequence: CASNQGGYGYTF.